The 26 T cell receptor beta chains given below trace back to one sample, sequenced in a study of blood T cell repertoires in COVID-19 (TCRdb year 2020). Libraries were made using the immunoSEQ multiplex PCR assay. TCRdb provides this immuneACCESS table in a form limited to in-frame rearrangements. Some clones are lacking; in checked studies, under half of them reflect an unresolved V gene, and why the rest are absent is not known. This sample lists fewer than 200,000 clones; more than 75% were detected once. The ten largest clones take up just under 2.5% of the sample. Sequenced material: peripheral blood. These receptors came from a man aged 40-50 years with active or convalescent COVID-19.

This rearrangement joins TRBV30 to TRBJ2-5; TRBD2 is a possible D gene (5 bases). The CDR3 contains 13 residues. Trimming removed 2 bases at V and 1 base at J, with 8 bases between. The germline V gene has CDR1 GTSNPN and CDR2 SVGIG (reference sequence). The CDR3 coding sequence is TGTGCCTGGAGTTTCGGGGTCCAAGAGACCCAGTACTTC. Translating it yields CAWSFGVQETQYF.

V gene TRBV5-1 combines with J gene TRBJ1-2; 10 bases map to TRBD1. From germline, CDR1 is SGHRS and CDR2 YFSETQ. With V trimmed by 3 bases and J by 6 bases, 11 bases remained unmatched. This CDR3 region has 16 residues. CDR3: CASSSAPGTGVNGYTF. As DNA, the CDR3 is TGCGCCAGCAGCTCGGCCCCCGGGACAGGGGTGAATGGCTACACCTTC.

The chain links TRBV12-3 or TRBV12-4 to TRBJ1-2; 8 bases match TRBD1. The junction had 4 bases not matched to a gene; V was cut back by 4 bases and J by 6 bases. CDR3 length equals 13 residues. This chain's CDR3 is CASSSTTGDGYTF. CDR3 sequence (DNA): TGTGCCAGCAGTTCCACGACAGGGGATGGCTACACCTTC.

Regarding this clone: Other DNA sequences from this sample encode an identical CDR3 as well. This chain joins TRBV14 and TRBJ2-7; 7 nucleotides agree with TRBD1. Losses at the gene ends were 1 base for V and 3 bases for J; bases not matched to a gene: 3. The germline gives CDR1 SGHDN, CDR2 FVKESK. This CDR3 has 14 residues. The CDR3 spells CASSQGPGGYEQYF. CDR3 DNA: TGTGCCAGCAGCCAAGGTCCAGGGGGCTACGAGCAGTACTTC.

The V and J genes are TRBV7-3 and TRBJ2-7; D may be TRBD2 (6 bases). Germline-derived CDR1 and CDR2 are SGHTA and FQGTGA. V lost 0 bases and J 1 base, leaving 10 bases between the germline ends. The CDR3 covers 15 residues. CDR3 sequence reads: CASSLTPGGSYEQYF. The CDR3, as DNA: TGTGCCAGCAGCTTAACGCCCGGAGGGTCCTACGAGCAGTACTTC.

J is TRBJ1-1 and V is TRBV19; D may be TRBD1 (5 bases). The CDR3 is made up of 19 amino acids. V gave up 3 bases and J gave up 4 bases, with 27 bases separating them. The germline gives CDR1 LNHDA, CDR2 SQIVND (reference sequence). The CDR3 region is CASSIRTLRSLGGGTEAFF. Here the CDR3 DNA reads TGTGCCAGTAGTATCCGAACCCTCCGATCTTTGGGGGGGGGCACTGAAGCTTTCTTT.

This clone was detected once. The CDR3 sequence is CASSYSPFRDRGSYEQYF. The DNA of the CDR3 is TGTGCCAGCAGCTACTCTCCTTTCCGGGACAGGGGGTCCTACGAGCAGTACTTC. The chain has TRBV5-5 and TRBJ2-7; 11 nucleotides agree with TRBD1. V lost 3 bases and J lost 1; bases outside the gene matches: 12. In germline, CDR1 is SGHKS, CDR2 YYEKEE (reference sequence). The CDR3 has 18 amino acids.

This sequence joins TRBV5-1 and TRBJ2-3, with TRBD2 matching 11 bases. Unmatched junction bases numbered 14, after V lost 4 bases and J lost 4 bases. The CDR3 length is 18 residues. CDR1 SGHRS and CDR2 YFSETQ come from the germline V gene. The CDR3 reads CASSPYGGSGGAADTQYF. CDR3 DNA: TGCGCCAGCAGCCCGTACGGGGGTAGCGGGGGGGCCGCAGATACGCAGTATTTT.

The V call is TRBV4-2, the J call TRBJ2-5, with D tentatively TRBD1 (6 bases). The CDR3 sequence is 14 residues long. Trimming took off 0 bases at V and 1 base at J, with 6 bases between the two ends. The germline CDR1 and CDR2 sequences are LGHNA and YNFKEQ. The CDR3 coding sequence is TGTGCCAGCAGCCAAGACAGGGGCCAAGAGACCCAGTACTTC. This encodes CASSQDRGQETQYF.

This clone was counted only a few times. The CDR3 DNA follows: TGTGCCAGCAGTCTACAGGGTGTGGATGGCTACACCTTC. Residues: CASSLQGVDGYTF. J is TRBJ1-2 and V is TRBV6-5; tentatively, D is TRBD1 (6 bases). In germline, CDR1 is MNHEY, CDR2 SVGAGI. Trimming stripped 5 bases from V and 6 bases from J, with 13 bases between. The CDR3 extends over 13 amino acids.

The CDR3 sequence is CATLTSSGELFF. CDR3 DNA: TGTGCCACCCTGACTAGCTCCGGGGAGCTGTTTTTT. V usage is TRBV19 and J usage is TRBJ2-2; TRBD2 aligns across 7 bases. The CDR3 runs to 12 residues. Germline V lookup: CDR1 LNHDA, CDR2 SQIVND (reference sequence). Germline trimming cut 10 bases from V and 6 bases from J; bases unmatched to any gene: 5.

The chain employs TRBV12-3 or TRBV12-4 and TRBJ2-7, with 7 positions matching TRBD1. This CDR3 spans 13 amino acids. Germline trimming cut 3 bases from V and 3 bases from J; bases unmatched to any gene: 2. CDR3 bases: TGTGCCAGCAGTTTCAGGGGGAACTACGAGCAGTACTTC. This codes for CASSFRGNYEQYF.

The chain has TRBV25-1 and TRBJ1-3, with D possibly matching TRBD1 (5 bases). Between the trimmed V and J ends, which lost 1 base and 0 bases, there was a span of 13 bases. CDR3 length: 17 residues. Germline lookup yields CDR1 MGHDK and CDR2 SYGVNS. The CDR3 spells CASSELGRGPSGNTIYF. In nucleotides, the CDR3 is TGTGCCAGCAGTGAATTAGGAAGGGGTCCCTCTGGAAACACCATATATTTT.

This chain uses TRBV28 with TRBJ2-1; D is perhaps TRBD1 (6 bases). The CDR3 runs 15 residues. The germline V and J ends were trimmed by 10 bases and 0 bases, with 16 bases remaining between them. Looked up from germline, CDR1 is MDHEN and CDR2 is SYDVKM. The CDR3 spells CATLGGAISYNEQFF. As DNA, the CDR3 is TGTGCCACGTTAGGGGGAGCGATCTCCTACAATGAGCAGTTCTTC. Together with reference TRBV28 and TRBJ2-1, the CDR3 gives the full variable domain: DVKVTQSSRYLVKRTGEKVFLECVQDMDHENMFWYRQDPGLGLRLIYFSYDVKMKEKGDIPEGYSVSREKKERFSLILESASTNQTSMYLCATLGGAISYNEQFFGPGTRLTVL.

The chain combines TRBV19 with TRBJ2-2, with 7 bases matching TRBD2. The CDR3 covers 13 residues. The V gene's germline CDR1 is LNHDA and CDR2 SQIVND (reference sequence). The trim removed 7 bases at V and 1 base at J, leaving 0 bases unmatched. Written as DNA, the CDR3 is TGTGCCAGTACGGGGGGGAACACCGGGGAGCTGTTTTTT. Protein product: CASTGGNTGELFF.

V gene TRBV9 combines with J gene TRBJ1-2, with 7 bases that match TRBD1. The CDR3 spans 13 residues. Per the germline V gene, CDR1 is SGDLS and CDR2 is YYNGEE. V lost 7 bases and J lost 3; bases outside the gene matches: 6. This CDR3 is CASSRGGDYGYTF. In DNA, the CDR3 is TGTGCCAGCTCCCGAGGGGGCGACTATGGCTACACCTTC.

CDR3 loop: CASSRTGGTYEQYF. DNA for the CDR3: TGTGCCAGCAGCAGGACAGGGGGCACCTACGAGCAGTACTTC. The chain carries TRBV25-1 and TRBJ2-7; 11 nucleotides match TRBD1. The germline V gene has CDR1 MGHDK and CDR2 SYGVNS. V was clipped by 6 bases and J by 2 bases; unmatched bases: 3. The CDR3 loop spans 14 amino acids.

V is TRBV28 and J is TRBJ2-5; D perhaps matches TRBD2 (6 bases). The CDR3 runs to 13 residues. Germline assignment: CDR1 MDHEN and CDR2 SYDVKM. Deletions cut 7 bases from V and 5 bases from J, with 14 bases between. This chain's CDR3 is CASIRRGGETQYF. CDR3 coding DNA: TGTGCCAGCATACGGAGGGGCGGGGAGACCCAGTACTTC.

The gene calls are TRBV20-1 and TRBJ1-2; no clear D. The V gene's germline CDR1 is DFQATT and CDR2 SNEGSKA (reference sequence). The CDR3 spans 11 residues. V was cut by 1 base and J by 5 bases, with 5 bases left in between. The chain's CDR3 is CSARGDYGYTF. The DNA of the CDR3 is TGCAGTGCTAGAGGAGATTATGGCTACACCTTC.

V is TRBV5-1 and J is TRBJ1-1; D unresolved. The CDR3 runs 16 residues. The V gene lost 3 bases and the J gene lost 0 bases, with 15 bases spanning the gap. Germline CDR1 SGHRS, CDR2 YFSETQ. The CDR3 DNA is TGCGCCAGCAGCTCGGGCCTGGGAGGCCTGAACACTGAAGCTTTCTTT. It translates to CASSSGLGGLNTEAFF.

V and J are TRBV24-1 and TRBJ2-5; 11 bases are shared with TRBD2. CDR1 is KGHDR and CDR2 is SFDVKD in the germline V gene. This CDR3 region has 17 residues. V lost 4 bases and J lost 1; bases outside the gene matches: 7. The CDR3 region is CATSDPGLAGGQETQYF. In nucleotides, the CDR3 is TGTGCCACCAGTGACCCGGGGCTAGCGGGGGGCCAAGAGACCCAGTACTTC.

The chain employs TRBV5-8 and TRBJ2-1, with 9 positions matching TRBD1. The V and J ends lost 2 bases and 8 bases, in that order; junction bases with no gene match: 8. This CDR3 is built from 15 residues. In germline, CDR1 is SGHTS, CDR2 YDEGEE. Here the CDR3 DNA reads TGTGCCAGCAGCTTAATCGGGGACAGGGCGGATGAGCAGTTCTTC. This codes for CASSLIGDRADEQFF. The full variable domain, in which reference TRBV5-8 and TRBJ2-1 provide the parts outside the CDR3, is EAGVTQSPTHLIKTRGQQATLRCSPISGHTSVYWYQQALGLGLQFLLWYDEGEERNRGNFPPRFSGRQFPNYSSELNVNALELEDSALYLCASSLIGDRADEQFFGPGTRLTVL.

The rearrangement joins TRBV2 to TRBJ1-1; 10 nucleotides match TRBD1. With 5 bases clipped from V and 4 bases from J, the junction kept 4 bases outside the gene matches. This CDR3 spans 14 amino acids. Germline CDR1 reads SNHLY; CDR2 reads FYNNEI. The CDR3 loop is CASSRDRGGTEAFF. The CDR3 bases are TGTGCCAGCAGTCGGGACAGGGGAGGCACTGAAGCTTTCTTT.

The chain uses TRBV4-1 and TRBJ1-5; 7 nucleotides line up with TRBD1. Trimming cost V 0 bases and J 12 bases; bases outside gene matches: 5. The CDR3 runs 13 residues. Germline CDR1 MGHRA, CDR2 YSYEKL. The chain's CDR3 is CASSQDWTGFQHF. In DNA, the CDR3 is TGCGCCAGCAGCCAAGATTGGACAGGATTCCAGCATTTT.

CDR3 region: CASRLADSSYEQYF. The DNA of the CDR3 is TGCGCCAGCAGACTAGCGGACAGCTCCTACGAGCAGTACTTC. This chain uses TRBV5-1 with TRBJ2-7, with 8 nucleotides matching TRBD2. V gave up 5 bases and J gave up 0 bases; unmatched junction bases: 4. The CDR3 runs 14 residues. Per germline, CDR1 SGHRS and CDR2 YFSETQ.

In its sample, this clone was seen once. This sequence joins TRBV6-5 and TRBJ1-2, with unresolved D. The CDR3 is 15 residues long. From germline, CDR1 is MNHEY and CDR2 SVGAGI. V was pared by 6 bases and J by 8 bases, with 22 bases between. DNA of the CDR3: TGTGCCAGCAGCCTCGACCCAGACACGGCGGGAGGCTACACCTTC. This sequence encodes CASSLDPDTAGGYTF.